Here is one T cell receptor beta chain with its context. The source of the sample is a study of control samples from healthy donors and cancer patients. Produced via immunoSEQ multiplex PCR; TCRdb's table is partial and in-frame only. The table has some 170,000 clones, under 96% seen once; the top ten hold 0.95% to 1.1%. Germline assignment: CDR1 MRHNA and CDR2 SNTAGT. This CDR3 has 15 amino acids. The trim removed 5 bases at V and 1 base at J, leaving 2 bases unmatched. Sample: blood. The sequence derives from a woman in her thirties in good health. This chain joins TRBV6-4 and TRBJ2-1, with TRBD2 matching over 10 bases. The CDR3 is CASSPSGSSYNEQFF. The CDR3 DNA sequence: TGTGCCAGCAGTCCTAGCGGGAGTTCCTACAATGAGCAGTTCTTC.